Listed below are T cell receptor beta chains from one sample, sequenced in a study of blood T cell repertoires in COVID-19. Here immunoSEQ multiplex PCR was the method, and the copy in TCRdb shows in-frame clones only, minus some. The table lists about 200,000 clones, around 80% of them singletons, with around 7.7% in the top ten. Sequenced input: peripheral blood. The receptors shown here come from a woman in her 70s with acute or convalescent COVID-19. Each CDR3 is given with its conserved first and last residue. The order of the fields is J gene, V gene, D gene, clone size, CDR3 DNA, CDR3 protein. The D gene is left open where the match is weak. For some rows the clone size is stated as once, few or many, or as a class when expanded; others skip it.

J gene: TRBJ1-1; V gene: TRBV5-6; D gene: TRBD1; clone size: many; CDR3 DNA: TGTGCCAGCAGCCCGCCCGGGACAGGGTCTGAAGCTTTCTTT; CDR3 protein: CASSPPGTGSEAFF
J gene: TRBJ2-3; V gene: TRBV29-1; D gene: NA; clone size: NA; CDR3 DNA: TGCAGCGTTGAAGTGCGGTCTAGCACAGATACGCAGTATTTT; CDR3 protein: CSVEVRSSTDTQYF
J gene: TRBJ2-4; V gene: TRBV30; D gene: NA; clone size: NA; CDR3 DNA: TGTGCCTGGACCCCATCCGTACAGTTACTAGCCAAAAACATTCAGTACTTC; CDR3 protein: CAWTPSVQLLAKNIQYF
J gene: TRBJ1-4; V gene: TRBV27; D gene: TRBD1; clone size: NA; CDR3 DNA: TGTGCCAGCAGTGAGACAGGGGTTCGGGATGAAAAACTGTTTTTT; CDR3 protein: CASSETGVRDEKLFF
J gene: TRBJ2-1; V gene: TRBV3-1/TRBV3-2; D gene: TRBD2; clone size: NA; CDR3 DNA: TGTGCCAGCAGCCAAGAAGGGAGCGGGGTCTCCTACAATGAGCAGTTCTTC; CDR3 protein: CASSQEGSGVSYNEQFF
J gene: TRBJ2-5; V gene: TRBV15; D gene: TRBD1; clone size: NA; CDR3 DNA: TGTGCCACCAGCGGGTCCAACACAGGGGTCGAGACCCAGTACTTC; CDR3 protein: CATSGSNTGVETQYF
J gene: TRBJ2-3; V gene: TRBV19; D gene: TRBD2; clone size: NA; CDR3 DNA: TGTGCCAGTAGTATTAGGCTAGCGGGGGACACAGATACGCAGTATTTT; CDR3 protein: CASSIRLAGDTDTQYF
J gene: TRBJ2-3; V gene: TRBV5-8; D gene: TRBD2; clone size: NA; CDR3 DNA: TGTGCCAGCAATTCGCCGGGGACTAGCGGGGGTTGGGATACGCAGTATTTT; CDR3 protein: CASNSPGTSGGWDTQYF
J gene: TRBJ2-5; V gene: TRBV7-2; D gene: NA; clone size: NA; CDR3 DNA: TGTGCCAGCAGCCACGGAGAGACCCAGTACTTC; CDR3 protein: CASSHGETQYF
J gene: TRBJ1-4; V gene: TRBV30; D gene: NA; clone size: few; CDR3 DNA: TGTGCCTGGAGCCAAAAGAGTGCAACTAATGAAAAACTGTTTTTT; CDR3 protein: CAWSQKSATNEKLFF
J gene: TRBJ2-2; V gene: TRBV5-8; D gene: TRBD2; clone size: NA; CDR3 DNA: TGTGCCAGCAGCTCCCCGAATAGCGGGGGGGTCGGGGAGCTGTTTTTT; CDR3 protein: CASSSPNSGGVGELFF
J gene: TRBJ2-5; V gene: TRBV24-1; D gene: TRBD1; clone size: NA; CDR3 DNA: TGTGCCACCAGCATGGGGACAGGGAGGTTAGGAGAGACCCAGTACTTC; CDR3 protein: CATSMGTGRLGETQYF
J gene: TRBJ2-6; V gene: TRBV9; D gene: NA; clone size: NA; CDR3 DNA: TGTGCCAGCAGCGGAACCGGCACCATGAAGGGGGGGGCCAACGTCCTGACTTTC; CDR3 protein: CASSGTGTMKGGANVLTF
J gene: TRBJ1-6; V gene: TRBV30; D gene: NA; clone size: NA; CDR3 DNA: TGTGCCTGGAGTGTGTCCGGGTATAATTCACCCCTCCACTTT; CDR3 protein: CAWSVSGYNSPLHF
J gene: TRBJ2-7; V gene: TRBV10-3; D gene: TRBD2; clone size: NA; CDR3 DNA: TGTGCCATGGGTAGGGGCCCTAGCGGGGACCAATACGAGCAGTACTTC; CDR3 protein: CAMGRGPSGDQYEQYF
J gene: TRBJ1-1; V gene: TRBV11-2; D gene: TRBD1; clone size: few; CDR3 DNA: TGTGCCAGCAGCTACACGACAGGGGCCCCCACTGAAGCTTTCTTT; CDR3 protein: CASSYTTGAPTEAFF
J gene: TRBJ1-6; V gene: TRBV18; D gene: NA; clone size: NA; CDR3 DNA: TGTGCCAGCTCACCTTCAGGGAATTCACCCCTCCACTTT; CDR3 protein: CASSPSGNSPLHF
J gene: TRBJ2-2; V gene: TRBV4-3; D gene: TRBD2; clone size: NA; CDR3 DNA: TGCGCCAGCAGCCAAGAAACTAGCGCGGGGGGCCACACCGGGGAGCTGTTTTTT; CDR3 protein: CASSQETSAGGHTGELFF
J gene: TRBJ1-2; V gene: TRBV10-3; D gene: TRBD1; clone size: NA; CDR3 DNA: TGTGCCATCAGTGACCGGGACAGGTACTATGGCTACACCTTC; CDR3 protein: CAISDRDRYYGYTF
J gene: TRBJ2-7; V gene: TRBV27; D gene: TRBD2; clone size: once; CDR3 DNA: TGTGCCAGCCGTCCGGCCACTAGCGGGAATATCTACGAGCAGTACTTC; CDR3 protein: CASRPATSGNIYEQYF
J gene: TRBJ2-3; V gene: TRBV6-5; D gene: TRBD1; clone size: NA; CDR3 DNA: TGTGCCAGCGGGTCACAGGGGGTCCTTTATACGCAGTATTTT; CDR3 protein: CASGSQGVLYTQYF
J gene: TRBJ2-3; V gene: TRBV7-9; D gene: TRBD2; clone size: NA; CDR3 DNA: TGTGCCAGCACCGGTCGAGCGGGGGAATTAGATACGCAGTATTTT; CDR3 protein: CASTGRAGELDTQYF
J gene: TRBJ2-2; V gene: TRBV28; D gene: TRBD1; clone size: NA; CDR3 DNA: TGTGCCAGCAGTGGCCCCGGGACAGGGGGCGACACCGGGGAGCTGTTTTTT; CDR3 protein: CASSGPGTGGDTGELFF
J gene: TRBJ1-2; V gene: TRBV3-1/TRBV3-2; D gene: TRBD1; clone size: NA; CDR3 DNA: TGTGCCAGCAGCCCAGACAGGGGATACAGCTATGGCTACACCTTC; CDR3 protein: CASSPDRGYSYGYTF